This TCR beta chain came from a study of CXCR4 blockade with PD-1 therapy in pancreatic cancer. Here immunoSEQ multiplex PCR was the method, and the copy in TCRdb shows in-frame clones only, minus some. The profile shows more than 650 clones, about 35% of them singletons. Trimming removed 5 bases from V and 2 bases from J, with 8 bases in between. The CDR3 runs to 13 residues. Per the germline V gene, CDR1 is MDHEN and CDR2 is SYDVKM. The rearrangement links TRBV28 to TRBJ2-3; the D gene is possibly TRBD1 (5 bases). The TCR comes from a human donor with pancreatic ductal adenocarcinoma. The sequenced material came from tumor tissue. CDR3 residues: CASSGANTDTQYF. CDR3 nucleotides: TGTGCCAGCAGTGGGGCCAACACAGATACGCAGTATTTT.